Listed here are 24 T cell receptor beta chains from one sample, sequenced in a study of OX40 agonist ivuxolimab in advanced cancers. Assay: immunoSEQ multiplex PCR; the TCRdb copy retains only in-frame clones and omits some. The sample consists of tens of thousands of clones, about 88% of them appearing once. This material consisted of CD4+ or CD8+ T cells sorted from blood, taken in a trial of the OX40 agonist ivuxolimab. These receptors all come from an adult with an advanced solid tumor such as melanoma, head and neck, liver or kidney cancer.

A few counts support this clone. The chain couples TRBV10-1 to TRBJ1-1; D is unclear. This CDR3 contains 13 residues. Germline lookup yields CDR1 WNHNN and CDR2 SYGVQD (reference sequence). The V end was cut by 0 bases, the J end by 1 base, with 3 bases between. Written as DNA, the CDR3 is TGCGCCAGCAGTGAGTCTGGGAACACTGAAGCTTTCTTT. Residues: CASSESGNTEAFF.

The chain couples TRBV5-1 to TRBJ1-4; 9 positions match TRBD1. CDR3 size: 16 residues. Per the germline V gene, CDR1 is SGHRS and CDR2 is YFSETQ. Trimming removed 2 bases from V and 4 bases from J; junction bases left unmatched: 6. CDR3 DNA sequence: TGCGCCAGCAGCTTCGGCGAGGGACAGGGTAATGAAAAACTGTTTTTT. Translating it yields CASSFGEGQGNEKLFF.

J is TRBJ2-3 and V is TRBV5-1; TRBD2 matches at 8 bases. Germline CDR1 reads SGHRS; CDR2 reads YFSETQ. Trimming took 3 bases from V and 1 from J; bases not matched to a gene: 1. The CDR3 consists of 14 residues. The CDR3 sequence: CASSSRGGTDTQYF. The CDR3 DNA is TGCGCCAGCAGCTCGCGGGGGGGCACAGATACGCAGTATTTT.

This chain links TRBV21-1 with TRBJ2-5; the table's TRBD2 call for D was not verified on the DNA. TRBV21-1 is annotated as a pseudogene. This CDR3 contains 18 residues. This CDR3 reads CASSKVSGGSGITETQYF. The CDR3 nucleotides are TGTGCCAGCAGCAAAGTAAGCGGGGGGTCGGGGATAACGGAGACCCAGTACTTC.

The chain joins TRBV5-1 to TRBJ2-4, with a possible D match to TRBD2 (5 bases). Germline V gene data show CDR1 as SGHRS and CDR2 as YFSETQ. V lost 4 bases and J lost 7, with 15 bases in between. The length of the CDR3 is 14 residues. Here the CDR3 reads CASSRMGGENIQYF. Here the CDR3 DNA reads TGCGCCAGCAGCCGAATGGGTGGGGAGAACATTCAGTACTTC.

This clone was picked up a small number of times. The chain carries TRBV7-9 and TRBJ1-5; 8 bases agree with TRBD1. The CDR3 is 16 residues long. J gave up 1 base and V 4 bases, and 6 bases lay outside the gene matches. Per germline, CDR1 SEHNR and CDR2 FQNEAQ (reference sequence). CDR3 region: CASSSGTGLSNQPQHF. The CDR3 DNA sequence: TGTGCCAGCAGCTCTGGGACAGGTTTGAGCAATCAGCCCCAGCATTTT. Complete variable domain (other parts from reference TRBV7-9 and TRBJ1-5): DTGVSQNPRHKITKRGQNVTFRCDPISEHNRLYWYRQTLGQGPEFLTYFQNEAQLEKSRLLSDRFSAERPKGSFSTLEIQRTEQGDSAMYLCASSSGTGLSNQPQHFGDGTRLSIL.

V usage is TRBV7-3 and J usage is TRBJ2-7, with 9 bases that match TRBD1. The V and J ends lost 6 bases and 1 base, in that order; junction bases with no gene match: 7. The CDR3 contains 15 residues. Germline V gene data show CDR1 as SGHTA and CDR2 as FQGTGA. As DNA, the CDR3 is TGTGCCAGCAGTTTACAGGGGGCGGGTTCCTACGAGCAGTACTTC. The encoded protein is CASSLQGAGSYEQYF. Using reference TRBV7-3 and TRBJ2-7 for the parts outside the CDR3, the full variable domain is GAGVSQTPSNKVTEKGKYVELRCDPISGHTALYWYRQSLGQGPEFLIYFQGTGAADDSGLPNDRFFAVRPEGSVSTLKIQRTERGDSAVYLCASSLQGAGSYEQYFGPGTRLTVT.

The V call is TRBV27, the J call TRBJ1-6; TRBD1 matches at 7 bases. Germline V gives CDR1 MNHEY, CDR2 SMNVEV (reference sequence). The CDR3 is made up of 16 amino acids. J gave up 4 bases and V 10 bases, and 13 bases lay outside the gene matches. CDR3 in amino acids: CATRQKGAVYNSPLHF. DNA for the CDR3: TGTGCCACCCGACAGAAGGGGGCCGTATATAATTCACCCCTCCACTTT.

The V call is TRBV2, the J call TRBJ2-7; D unresolved. Germline V gene data show CDR1 as SNHLY and CDR2 as FYNNEI. Trimming cost V 4 bases and J 0 bases, with 7 bases left between them. CDR3 length: 13 residues. The CDR3 coding sequence is TGTGCCAGCAGTGGGCAGGTCTCCTACGAGCAGTACTTC. Its protein product is CASSGQVSYEQYF.

The gene calls are TRBV7-2 and TRBJ2-1; D not resolved. CDR1 SGHTA and CDR2 FQGNSA come from the germline V gene. The V gene lost 1 base and the J gene lost 0 bases, with 4 bases spanning the gap. The CDR3 spans 14 residues. The CDR3, as DNA: TGTGCCAGCAGCTTAGGAAACTCCTACAATGAGCAGTTCTTC. It specifies CASSLGNSYNEQFF.

V is TRBV19 and J is TRBJ2-3; D uncertain. Germline-derived CDR1 and CDR2 are LNHDA and SQIVND (reference sequence). The CDR3 length is 15 residues. The V and J ends lost 2 bases and 0 bases respectively, with 9 bases between them. CDR3 region: CASSIIPTSTDTQYF. In DNA form, the CDR3 reads TGTGCCAGTAGTATAATTCCGACTAGCACAGATACGCAGTATTTT.

The chain is built from TRBV28 and TRBJ1-2; TRBD1 aligns across 7 bases. The CDR3 contains 16 residues. The J segment lost 2 bases and the V segment lost 6 bases, leaving 12 bases of the junction unmatched. Germline V lookup: CDR1 MDHEN, CDR2 SYDVKM. DNA of the CDR3: TGTGCCAGCAGCCCAGGGGGGGTAGAGGGAAACTATGGCTACACCTTC. It yields the protein CASSPGGVEGNYGYTF.

This clone was detected once. This chain uses TRBV18 with TRBJ2-4; 8 bases are a match to TRBD1. The CDR3 spans 16 residues. The germline CDR1 and CDR2 sequences are KGHSH and LQKENI. V shed 5 bases, J shed 0 bases, and the junction held 6 bases outside the gene matches. This CDR3 is CASSSGQGIAKNIQYF. The DNA of the CDR3 is TGTGCCAGCTCATCCGGACAGGGCATAGCCAAAAACATTCAGTACTTC.

CDR3 bases: TGTGCCAGCAGCATCCCTCCAACAGAGACCCAGTACTTC. Its translation: CASSIPPTETQYF. The chain has TRBV21-1 and TRBJ2-5. TRBV21-1 is labeled a pseudogene. The CDR3 is made up of 13 amino acids.

J is TRBJ2-2 and V is TRBV9; possibly TRBD2 for D (5 bases). This CDR3 is built from 18 residues. V lost 4 bases, J lost 2 bases, and 21 bases lay in between. CDR1 SGDLS and CDR2 YYNGEE come from the germline V gene. Here the CDR3 reads CASSTRVDWGINTGELFF. The CDR3 coding sequence is TGTGCCAGCAGCACGCGGGTTGATTGGGGTATTAACACCGGGGAGCTGTTTTTT.

The rearrangement uses TRBV30 and TRBJ2-1; no firm D call. Germline loops: CDR1 GTSNPN, CDR2 SVGIG (reference sequence). This CDR3 spans 13 amino acids. V was shortened by 4 bases and J by 1 base, with 8 bases between the two germline ends. The CDR3 DNA reads as TGTGCCTGGACCACACTTTCCTACAATGAGCAGTTCTTC. Translation gives CAWTTLSYNEQFF.

To note about this clone: One end of the junction does not line up with germline, which may come from a read error. The chain couples TRBV7-7 to TRBJ2-2, with 11 bases matching TRBD1. The CDR3 sequence is 16 residues long. Germline V gene sequence: CDR1 SSHAT, CDR2 FNYEAQ (reference sequence). CDR3 in amino acids: CASSSGTGGITGELFF. The CDR3 DNA sequence: TGTGCTAGCAGCTCCGGGACAGGGGGGATCACCGGGGAGCTGTTTTTT.

This clone came up a few times. CDR3 nucleotide sequence: TGCAGCGCAAGGTGGACTGAAGCTTTCTTT. Translation gives CSARWTEAFF. The chain joins TRBV29-1 to TRBJ1-1; D is uncertain. Between the trimmed V and J ends, which lost 7 bases and 5 bases, there was a span of 8 bases. This CDR3 spans 10 amino acids. Germline loops: CDR1 SQVTM, CDR2 ANQGSEA.

With regard to this clone: Other DNA variants within this sample encode the same CDR3. For the CDR3, the DNA is TGTGCCAGCTCACCACCTAGCACAGATACGCAGTATTTT. This sequence encodes CASSPPSTDTQYF. The chain links TRBV18 to TRBJ2-3; no firm D call. The length of the CDR3 is 13 residues. Germline CDR1 KGHSH, CDR2 LQKENI. The V and J ends lost 0 bases and 0 bases respectively, with 1 base between them.

J is TRBJ1-5 and V is TRBV7-2, with D hard to call. The CDR3 consists of 15 residues. Germline CDR1 is SGHTA and CDR2 is FQGNSA. V was cut by 1 base and J by 4 bases, with 11 bases left in between. The CDR3 coding sequence is TGTGCCAGCAGCTTAGACATAGGGAGGAATCAGCCCCAGCATTTT. This sequence encodes CASSLDIGRNQPQHF.

The chain combines TRBV6-6 with TRBJ1-1; unclear D gene. Deletions cut 6 bases from V and 2 bases from J, with 19 bases between. Germline-derived CDR1 and CDR2 are MNHNY and SVGAGI (reference sequence). This CDR3 has 16 amino acids. This CDR3 reads CASSPELRRVNTEAFF. The CDR3 bases are TGTGCCAGCAGCCCGGAACTCAGGCGGGTAAACACTGAAGCTTTCTTT.

This rearrangement joins TRBV7-2 to TRBJ1-4; no clear D gene. Germline values: CDR1 SGHTA, CDR2 FQGNSA. V shed 2 bases and J shed 3 bases, with 10 bases lying between them. The CDR3 consists of 15 residues. The CDR3 nucleotides read TGTGCCAGCAGCTTAAATAAGGTTCCTAATGAAAAACTGTTTTTT. Protein sequence: CASSLNKVPNEKLFF.

The chain carries TRBV5-4 and TRBJ1-1; D perhaps matches TRBD1 (6 bases). V gave up 4 bases and J gave up 7 bases, with 14 bases separating them. Germline CDR1 and CDR2: SGHNT and YYREEE (reference sequence). The CDR3 length is 13 residues. CDR3 residues: CASSVGTPHEAFF. The CDR3 bases are TGTGCCAGCAGCGTTGGGACACCGCATGAAGCTTTCTTT.

This rearrangement joins TRBV7-8 to TRBJ1-5, with a weak D call TRBD1 (5 bases). V dropped 3 bases and J dropped 4 bases, with 13 bases sitting between them. The CDR3 extends over 15 amino acids. CDR1 and CDR2 (germline): SGHVS, FQNEAQ. The CDR3 sequence is CASSFQGSSNQPQHF. The CDR3 nucleotides read TGTGCCAGCAGCTTTCAGGGCTCGAGTAATCAGCCCCAGCATTTT.